The TCR beta chain described here comes from a study of control samples from healthy donors and cancer patients. Only one count was recorded for this clone. Trimming removed 2 bases from V and 2 bases from J, with 9 bases in between. This CDR3 has 14 residues. Germline values: CDR1 SEHNR, CDR2 FQNEAQ (reference sequence). Profiling relied on immunoSEQ multiplex PCR, and the TCRdb table lists in-frame clones only, not all of them. The sample holds 150,000 to 200,000 clones, less than 95% seen once. The genes are TRBV7-9 and TRBJ1-2; a weak D match, TRBD1 (5 bases). The sequence was collected from a man between 60 and 75 years old with colorectal cancer. Sequenced material: PBMCs. As DNA, the CDR3 is TGTGCCAGCAGCTTACCAGGGATAAACTATGGCTACACCTTC. It is translated as CASSLPGINYGYTF.